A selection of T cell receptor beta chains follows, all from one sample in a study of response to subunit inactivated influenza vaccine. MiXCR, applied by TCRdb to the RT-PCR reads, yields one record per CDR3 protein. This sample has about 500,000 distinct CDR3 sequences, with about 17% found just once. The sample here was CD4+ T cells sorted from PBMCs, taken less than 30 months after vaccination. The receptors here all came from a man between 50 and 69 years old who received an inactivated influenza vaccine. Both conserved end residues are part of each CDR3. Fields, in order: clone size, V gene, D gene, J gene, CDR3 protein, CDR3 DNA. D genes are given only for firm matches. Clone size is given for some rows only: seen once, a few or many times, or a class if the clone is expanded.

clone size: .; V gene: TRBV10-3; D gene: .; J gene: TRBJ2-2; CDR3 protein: CAIREGMDSLWANTGELFF; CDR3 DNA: TGTGCCATCAGAGAGGGGATGGACAGTCTATGGGCGAACACCGGGGAGCTGTTTTTT
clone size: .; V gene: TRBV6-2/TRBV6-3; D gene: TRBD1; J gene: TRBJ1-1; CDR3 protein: CASRDREGSTEAFF; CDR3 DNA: TGTGCCAGCAGAGACAGGGAGGGAAGCACTGAAGCTTTCTTT
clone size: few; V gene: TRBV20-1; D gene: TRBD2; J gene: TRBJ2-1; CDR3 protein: CSAREAGLSSYNEQFF; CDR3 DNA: TGCAGTGCTAGAGAAGCGGGACTATCCTCCTACAATGAGCAGTTCTTC
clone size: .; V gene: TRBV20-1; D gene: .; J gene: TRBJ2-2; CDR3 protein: CSARVAGGTGELFF; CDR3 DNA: TGCAGTGCTAGAGTGGCCGGGGGCACCGGGGAGCTGTTTTTT
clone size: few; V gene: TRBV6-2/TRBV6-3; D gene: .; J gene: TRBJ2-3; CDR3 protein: CASSYWASTDTQYF; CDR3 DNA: TGTGCCAGCAGTTATTGGGCATCCACAGATACGCAGTATTTT
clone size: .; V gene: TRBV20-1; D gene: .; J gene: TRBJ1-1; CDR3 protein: CSARPRGGTEAFF; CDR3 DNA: TGCAGTGCTAGGCCCCGCGGGGGAACTGAAGCTTTCTTT
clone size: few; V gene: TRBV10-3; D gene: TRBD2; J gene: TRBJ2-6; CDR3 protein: CAISGRLAASSGANVLTF; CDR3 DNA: TGTGCCATCAGTGGTCGACTAGCGGCGAGCTCTGGGGCCAACGTCCTGACTTTC
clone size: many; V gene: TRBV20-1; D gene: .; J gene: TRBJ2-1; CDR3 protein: CSAKGGGIYNEQFF; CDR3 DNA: TGCAGTGCCAAAGGGGGCGGGATATACAATGAGCAGTTCTTC
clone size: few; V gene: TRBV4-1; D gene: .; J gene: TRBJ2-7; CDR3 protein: CASSQVARGYEQYF; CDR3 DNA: TGCGCCAGCAGCCAAGTTGCAAGGGGCTACGAGCAGTACTTC
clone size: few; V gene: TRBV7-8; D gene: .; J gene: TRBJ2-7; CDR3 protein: CASSLLGKGSEQYF; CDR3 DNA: TGTGCCAGCAGCTTATTAGGGAAGGGGAGCGAGCAGTACTTC
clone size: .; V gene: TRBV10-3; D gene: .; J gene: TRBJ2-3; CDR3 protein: CAISASLTQYF; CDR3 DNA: TGTGCCATCAGTGCCAGCCTTACGCAGTATTTT
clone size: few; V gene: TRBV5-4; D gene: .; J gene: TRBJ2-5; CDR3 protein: CASSPEPGYQETQYF; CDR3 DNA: TGTGCCAGCAGCCCAGAACCGGGGTACCAAGAGACCCAGTACTTC
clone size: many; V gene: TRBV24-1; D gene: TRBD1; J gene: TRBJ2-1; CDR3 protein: CATSDNRDRTYNEQFF; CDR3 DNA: TGTGCCACCAGTGATAACCGGGACAGGACGTACAATGAGCAGTTCTTC
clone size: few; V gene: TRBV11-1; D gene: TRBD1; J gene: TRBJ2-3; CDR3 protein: CASSNQWGQANTQYF; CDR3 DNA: TGTGCCAGCAGCAACCAATGGGGACAGGCAAATACGCAGTATTTT
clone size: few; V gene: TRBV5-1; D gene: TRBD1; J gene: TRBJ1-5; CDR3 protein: CASSEGQGHQPQHF; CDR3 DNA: TGCGCCAGCAGCGAAGGACAGGGGCATCAGCCCCAGCATTTT
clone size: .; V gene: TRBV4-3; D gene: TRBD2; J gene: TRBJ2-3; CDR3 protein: CASSQDHLAGAQYF; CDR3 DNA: TGCGCCAGCAGCCAAGATCACCTAGCGGGGGCGCAGTATTTT
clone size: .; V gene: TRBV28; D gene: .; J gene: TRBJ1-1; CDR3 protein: CASSSPRVGSTEAFF; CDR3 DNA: TGTGCCAGCAGTTCTCCTCGGGTGGGTAGCACTGAAGCTTTCTTT
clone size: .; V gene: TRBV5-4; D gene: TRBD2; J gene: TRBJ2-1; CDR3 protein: CASSFMGLAGLSSYNEQFF; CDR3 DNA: TGTGCCAGCAGCTTTATGGGACTAGCGGGATTAAGCTCCTACAATGAGCAGTTCTTC
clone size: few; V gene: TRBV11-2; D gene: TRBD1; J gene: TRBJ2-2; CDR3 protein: CASSPDRVATGELFF; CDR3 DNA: TGTGCCAGCAGCCCGGACAGGGTTGCCACCGGGGAGCTGTTTTTT
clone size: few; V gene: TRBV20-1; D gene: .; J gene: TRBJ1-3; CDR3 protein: CSARERGNTIYF; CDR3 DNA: TGCAGTGCTAGGGAACGCGGAAACACCATATATTTT
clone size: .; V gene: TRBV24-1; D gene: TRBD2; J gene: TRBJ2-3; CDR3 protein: CATSDPRGLTSGRARNTQYF; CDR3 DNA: TGTGCCACCAGTGACCCCAGGGGACTAACTAGCGGGAGGGCCAGGAATACGCAGTATTTT
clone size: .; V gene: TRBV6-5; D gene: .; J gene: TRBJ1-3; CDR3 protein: CASGYSGNTIYF; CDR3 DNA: TGTGCCAGCGGCTACTCTGGAAACACCATATATTTT
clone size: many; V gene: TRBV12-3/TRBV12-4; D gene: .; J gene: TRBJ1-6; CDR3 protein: CASSLSGPNNSPLHF; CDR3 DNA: TGTGCCAGCAGTTTATCGGGACCGAATAATTCACCCCTCCACTTT
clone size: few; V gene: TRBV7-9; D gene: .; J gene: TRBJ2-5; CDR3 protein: CASSPRGGVETQYF; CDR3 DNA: TGTGCCAGCAGCCCTAGAGGGGGTGTGGAGACCCAGTACTTC
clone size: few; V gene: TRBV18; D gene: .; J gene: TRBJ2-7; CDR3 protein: CASSPRPTEQYF; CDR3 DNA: TGTGCCAGCTCACCCCGACCCACGGAGCAGTACTTC
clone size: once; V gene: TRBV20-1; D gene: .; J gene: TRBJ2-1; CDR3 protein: CSASIKYNEQFF; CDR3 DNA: TGCAGTGCTAGTATTAAATACAATGAGCAGTTCTTC